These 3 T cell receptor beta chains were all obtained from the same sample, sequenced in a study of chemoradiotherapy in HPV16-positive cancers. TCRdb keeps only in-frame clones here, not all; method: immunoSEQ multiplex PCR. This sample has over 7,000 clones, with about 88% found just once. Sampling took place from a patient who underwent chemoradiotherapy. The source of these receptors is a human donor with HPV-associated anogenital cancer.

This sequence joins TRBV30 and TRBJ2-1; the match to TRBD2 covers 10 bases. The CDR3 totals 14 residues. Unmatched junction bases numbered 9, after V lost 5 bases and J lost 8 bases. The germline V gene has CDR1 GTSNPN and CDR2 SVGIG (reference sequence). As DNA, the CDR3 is TGTGCCTGGGATACTAGCGGGGCCGTATATGAGCAGTTCTTC. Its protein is CAWDTSGAVYEQFF. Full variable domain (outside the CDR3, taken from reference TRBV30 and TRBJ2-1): SQTIHQWPATLVQPVGSPLSLECTVEGTSNPNLYWYRQAAGRGLQLLFYSVGIGQISSEVPQNLSASRPQDRQFILSSKKLLLSDSGFYLCAWDTSGAVYEQFFGPGTRLTVL.

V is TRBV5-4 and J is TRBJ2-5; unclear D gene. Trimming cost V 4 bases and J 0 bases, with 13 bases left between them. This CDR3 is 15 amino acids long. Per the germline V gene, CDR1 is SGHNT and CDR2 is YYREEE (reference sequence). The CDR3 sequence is CASSVGGPYQETQYF. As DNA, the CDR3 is TGTGCCAGCAGCGTAGGTGGCCCGTACCAAGAGACCCAGTACTTC.

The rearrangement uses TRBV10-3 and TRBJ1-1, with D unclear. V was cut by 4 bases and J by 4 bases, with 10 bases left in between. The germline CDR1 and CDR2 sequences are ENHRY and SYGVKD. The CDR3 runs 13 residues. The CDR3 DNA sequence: TGTGCCATCAGTGGGGGAGCCGGCACTGAAGCTTTCTTT. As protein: CAISGGAGTEAFF.